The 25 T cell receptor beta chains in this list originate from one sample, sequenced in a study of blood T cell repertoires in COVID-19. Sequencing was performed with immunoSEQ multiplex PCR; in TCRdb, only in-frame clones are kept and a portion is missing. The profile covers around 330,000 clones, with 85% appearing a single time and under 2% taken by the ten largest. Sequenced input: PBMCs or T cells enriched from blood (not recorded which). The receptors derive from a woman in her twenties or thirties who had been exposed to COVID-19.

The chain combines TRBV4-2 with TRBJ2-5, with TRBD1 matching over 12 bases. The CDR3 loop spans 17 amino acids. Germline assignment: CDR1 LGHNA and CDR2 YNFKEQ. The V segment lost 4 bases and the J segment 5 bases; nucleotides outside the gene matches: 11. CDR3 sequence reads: CASSLTVGQGASETQYF. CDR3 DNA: TGTGCCAGCAGCCTAACGGTGGGACAGGGGGCCAGCGAGACCCAGTACTTC.

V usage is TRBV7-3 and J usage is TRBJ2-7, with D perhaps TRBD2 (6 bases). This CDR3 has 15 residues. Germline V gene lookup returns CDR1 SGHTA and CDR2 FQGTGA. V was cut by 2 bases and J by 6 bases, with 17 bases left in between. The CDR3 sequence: CASSLYGGGAPEQYF. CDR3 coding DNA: TGTGCCAGCAGCTTATACGGCGGCGGGGCCCCCGAGCAGTACTTC.

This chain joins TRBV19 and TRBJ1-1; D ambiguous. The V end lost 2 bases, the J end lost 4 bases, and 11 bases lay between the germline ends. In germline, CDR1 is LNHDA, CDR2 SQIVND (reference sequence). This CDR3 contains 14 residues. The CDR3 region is CASSIYGVGTEAFF. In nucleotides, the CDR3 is TGTGCCAGTAGTATATACGGGGTGGGCACTGAAGCTTTCTTT.

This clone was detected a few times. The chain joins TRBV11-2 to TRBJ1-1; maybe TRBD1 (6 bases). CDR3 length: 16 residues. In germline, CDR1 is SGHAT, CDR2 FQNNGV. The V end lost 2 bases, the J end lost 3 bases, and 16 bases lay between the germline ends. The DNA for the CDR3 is TGTGCCAGCAGCTTAACCACAGGGACGGGCCACACTGAAGCTTTCTTT. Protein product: CASSLTTGTGHTEAFF.

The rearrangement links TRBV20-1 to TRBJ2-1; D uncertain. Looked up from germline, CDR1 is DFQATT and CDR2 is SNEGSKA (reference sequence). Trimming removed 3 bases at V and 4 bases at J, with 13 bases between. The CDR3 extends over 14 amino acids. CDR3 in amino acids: CSASRGPWYNEQFF. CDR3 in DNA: TGCAGTGCTAGTCGTGGGCCTTGGTACAATGAGCAGTTCTTC.

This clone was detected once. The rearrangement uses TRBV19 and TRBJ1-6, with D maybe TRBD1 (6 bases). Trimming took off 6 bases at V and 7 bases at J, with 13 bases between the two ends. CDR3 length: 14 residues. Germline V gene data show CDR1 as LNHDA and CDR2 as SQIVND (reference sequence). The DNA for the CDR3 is TGTGCCAGTAGGACCGGGACACGGAATTCACCCCTCCACTTT. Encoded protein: CASRTGTRNSPLHF.

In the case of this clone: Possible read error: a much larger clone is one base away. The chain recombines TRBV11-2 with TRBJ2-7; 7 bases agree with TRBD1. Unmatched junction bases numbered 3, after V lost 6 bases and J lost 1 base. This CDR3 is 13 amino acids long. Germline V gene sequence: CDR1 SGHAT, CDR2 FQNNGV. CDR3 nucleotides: TGTGCCAGCAGGAAGACAGGGTCCTACGAGCAGTACTTC. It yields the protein CASRKTGSYEQYF. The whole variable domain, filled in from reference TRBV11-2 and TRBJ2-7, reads EAGVAQSPRYKIIEKRQSVAFWCNPISGHATLYWYQQILGQGPKLLIQFQNNGVVDDSQLPKDRFSAERLKGVDSTLKIQPAKLEDSAVYLCASRKTGSYEQYFGPGTRLTVT.

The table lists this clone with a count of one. CDR3 bases: TGCGCCAGCAGCTTGGACGGACAGGGTAACACCGGGGAGCTGTTTTTT. The encoded protein is CASSLDGQGNTGELFF. V gene TRBV5-1 combines with J gene TRBJ2-2; TRBD1 matches 8 bases. Per germline, CDR1 SGHRS and CDR2 YFSETQ. The CDR3 contains 16 residues. V was pared by 0 bases and J by 2 bases, with 3 bases of the junction left unmatched.

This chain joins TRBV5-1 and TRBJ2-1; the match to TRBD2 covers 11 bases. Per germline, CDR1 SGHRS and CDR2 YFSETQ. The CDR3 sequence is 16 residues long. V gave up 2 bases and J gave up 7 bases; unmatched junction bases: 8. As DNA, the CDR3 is TGCGCCAGCAGCTTTTCTGGTCTAGCGGGGGGTAATGAGCAGTTCTTC. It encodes CASSFSGLAGGNEQFF.

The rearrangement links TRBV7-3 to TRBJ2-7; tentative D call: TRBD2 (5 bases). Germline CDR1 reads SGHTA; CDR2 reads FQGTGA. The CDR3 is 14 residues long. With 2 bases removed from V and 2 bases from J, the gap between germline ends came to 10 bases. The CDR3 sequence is CASSLEEGPYEQYF. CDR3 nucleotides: TGTGCCAGCAGCTTAGAAGAGGGCCCCTACGAGCAGTACTTC. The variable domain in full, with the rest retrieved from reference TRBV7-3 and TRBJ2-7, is GAGVSQTPSNKVTEKGKYVELRCDPISGHTALYWYRQSLGQGPEFLIYFQGTGAADDSGLPNDRFFAVRPEGSVSTLKIQRTERGDSAVYLCASSLEEGPYEQYFGPGTRLTVT.

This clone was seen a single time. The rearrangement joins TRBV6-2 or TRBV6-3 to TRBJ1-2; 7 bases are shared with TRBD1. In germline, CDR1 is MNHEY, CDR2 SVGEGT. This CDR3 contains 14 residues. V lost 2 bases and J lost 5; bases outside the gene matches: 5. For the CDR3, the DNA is TGTGCCAGCAGTTACCCTGGGACAGCGTATGGCTACACCTTC. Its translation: CASSYPGTAYGYTF.

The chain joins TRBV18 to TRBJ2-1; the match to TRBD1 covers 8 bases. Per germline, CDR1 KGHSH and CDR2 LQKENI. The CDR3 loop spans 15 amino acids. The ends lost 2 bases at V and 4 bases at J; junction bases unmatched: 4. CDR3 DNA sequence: TGTGCCAGCTCACCAGGGGACAGGAGTTACAATGAGCAGTTCTTC. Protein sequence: CASSPGDRSYNEQFF.

DNA for the CDR3: TGTGCCAGCAGTTTTTCGGCGGGGGCCGTAGAGACCCAGTACTTC. Amino acid sequence: CASSFSAGAVETQYF. This chain joins TRBV28 and TRBJ2-5; tentative D call: TRBD2 (7 bases). Trimming pared 3 bases from V and 4 bases from J, leaving 15 bases between. Per the germline V gene, CDR1 is MDHEN and CDR2 is SYDVKM. This CDR3 is built from 15 residues. Filled out from reference TRBV28 and TRBJ2-5, the complete variable domain reads DVKVTQSSRYLVKRTGEKVFLECVQDMDHENMFWYRQDPGLGLRLIYFSYDVKMKEKGDIPEGYSVSREKKERFSLILESASTNQTSMYLCASSFSAGAVETQYFGPGTRLLVL.

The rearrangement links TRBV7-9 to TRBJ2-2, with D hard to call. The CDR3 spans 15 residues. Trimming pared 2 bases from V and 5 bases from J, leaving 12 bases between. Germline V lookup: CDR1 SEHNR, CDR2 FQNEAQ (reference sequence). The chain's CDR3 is CASSLPSVLTGELFF. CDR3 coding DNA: TGTGCCAGCAGCTTACCGTCGGTATTGACCGGGGAGCTGTTTTTT.

In DNA, the CDR3 is TGTGCCAGCAGGGGGGGGGACAGGTCGGTGGAGACCCAGTACTTC. It yields the protein CASRGGDRSVETQYF. The chain combines TRBV28 with TRBJ2-5; weak D call: TRBD1 (8 bases). Germline values: CDR1 MDHEN, CDR2 SYDVKM. This CDR3 spans 15 amino acids. Trimming took off 6 bases at V and 5 bases at J, with 19 bases between the two ends.

As DNA, the CDR3 is TGTGCCAGCAGCTTATCAGGGCGCAATCAGCCCCAGCATTTT. Translating it yields CASSLSGRNQPQHF. The chain has TRBV7-2 and TRBJ1-5; TRBD1 is a possible D gene (5 bases). The CDR3 covers 14 residues. Germline loops: CDR1 SGHTA, CDR2 FQGNSA. The V and J ends lost 2 bases and 2 bases respectively, with 7 bases between them.

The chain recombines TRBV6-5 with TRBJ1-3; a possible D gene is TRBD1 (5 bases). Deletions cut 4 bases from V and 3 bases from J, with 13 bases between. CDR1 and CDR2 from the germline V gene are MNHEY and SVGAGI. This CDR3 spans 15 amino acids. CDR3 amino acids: CASSSGPTDGNTIYF. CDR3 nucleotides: TGTGCCAGCAGTTCCGGACCGACAGATGGAAACACCATATATTTT.

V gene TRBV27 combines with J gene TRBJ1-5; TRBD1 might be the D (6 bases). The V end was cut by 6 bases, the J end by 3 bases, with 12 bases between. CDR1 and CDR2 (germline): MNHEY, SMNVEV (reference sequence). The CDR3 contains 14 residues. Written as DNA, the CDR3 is TGTGCCAGCAGGACCAGGGGCCCCAATCAGCCCCAGCATTTT. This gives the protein CASRTRGPNQPQHF.

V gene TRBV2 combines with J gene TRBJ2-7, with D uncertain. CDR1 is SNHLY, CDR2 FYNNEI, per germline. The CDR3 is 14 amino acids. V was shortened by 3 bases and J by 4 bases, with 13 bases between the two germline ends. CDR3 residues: CASSDGRPSYEQYF. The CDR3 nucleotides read TGTGCCAGCAGTGACGGCAGGCCGTCTTACGAGCAGTACTTC. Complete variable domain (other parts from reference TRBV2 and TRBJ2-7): EPEVTQTPSHQVTQMGQEVILRCVPISNHLYFYWYRQILGQKVEFLVSFYNNEISEKSEIFDDQFSVERPDGSNFTLKIRSTKLEDSAMYFCASSDGRPSYEQYFGPGTRLTVT.

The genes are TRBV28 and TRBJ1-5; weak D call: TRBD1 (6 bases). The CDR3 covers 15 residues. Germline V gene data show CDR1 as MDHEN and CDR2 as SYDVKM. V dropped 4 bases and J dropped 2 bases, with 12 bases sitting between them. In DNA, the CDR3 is TGTGCCAGCAGTTCACAGGGAAAGGGCAATCAGCCCCAGCATTTT. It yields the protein CASSSQGKGNQPQHF. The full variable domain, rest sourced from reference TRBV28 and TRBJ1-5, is DVKVTQSSRYLVKRTGEKVFLECVQDMDHENMFWYRQDPGLGLRLIYFSYDVKMKEKGDIPEGYSVSREKKERFSLILESASTNQTSMYLCASSSQGKGNQPQHFGDGTRLSIL.

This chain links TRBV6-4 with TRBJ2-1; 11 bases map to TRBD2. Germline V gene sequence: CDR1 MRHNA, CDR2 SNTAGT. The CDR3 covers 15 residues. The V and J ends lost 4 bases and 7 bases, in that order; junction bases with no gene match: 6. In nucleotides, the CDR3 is TGTGCCAGCAGTGTCTTAGGACTAGCGGGTAATGAGCAGTTCTTC. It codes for CASSVLGLAGNEQFF.

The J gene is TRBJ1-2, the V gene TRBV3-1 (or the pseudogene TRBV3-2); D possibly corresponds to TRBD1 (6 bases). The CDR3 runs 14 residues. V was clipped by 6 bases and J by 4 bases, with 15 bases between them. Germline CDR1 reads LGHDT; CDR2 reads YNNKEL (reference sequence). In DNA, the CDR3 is TGTGCCAGCAGTCTGGACAGCCAGATCTATGGCTACACCTTC. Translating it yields CASSLDSQIYGYTF.

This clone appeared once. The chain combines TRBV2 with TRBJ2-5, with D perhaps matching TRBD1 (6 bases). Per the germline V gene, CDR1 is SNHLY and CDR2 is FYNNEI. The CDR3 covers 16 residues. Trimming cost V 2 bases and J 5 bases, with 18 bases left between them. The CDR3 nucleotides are TGTGCCAGCAGTGAATCAGGGGCACGAGGTTGGGAGACCCAGTACTTC. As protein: CASSESGARGWETQYF.

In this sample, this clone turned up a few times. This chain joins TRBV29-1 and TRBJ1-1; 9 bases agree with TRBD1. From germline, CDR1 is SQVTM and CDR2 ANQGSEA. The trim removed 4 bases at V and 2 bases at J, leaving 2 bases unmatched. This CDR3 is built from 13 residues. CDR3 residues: CSVGQGDNTEAFF. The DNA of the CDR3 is TGCAGCGTTGGACAGGGGGACAACACTGAAGCTTTCTTT.

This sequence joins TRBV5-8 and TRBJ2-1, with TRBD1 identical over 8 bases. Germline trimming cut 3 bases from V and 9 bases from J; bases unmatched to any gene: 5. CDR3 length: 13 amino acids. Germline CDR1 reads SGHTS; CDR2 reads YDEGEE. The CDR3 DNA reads TGTGCCAGCAGCTCGTATACAGGGGGTGAGCAGTTCTTC. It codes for CASSSYTGGEQFF.